Listed here are 20 T cell receptor beta chains from one sample, sequenced in a study of Graves' ophthalmopathy and Graves' hyperthyroidism. TCR beta CDR3 amplification used RNA transcripts. The first-round RT-PCR employed HTBI primers together with the Qiagen OneStep RT-PCR kit. A multiplex PCR was then performed as the second round. In TCRdb, the multiplex PCR reads were re-called with MiXCR into one record per CDR3 protein. Of around 1,200,000 distinct CDR3 sequences detected, about two fifths appear once; the ten largest clones hold 11%. Sample: peripheral blood or thyroid tissue (not recorded which). The receptors were sampled from an adult man with Graves' hyperthyroidism.

This sequence joins TRBV20-1 and TRBJ2-7; TRBD1 aligns across 8 bases. The CDR3 consists of 14 residues. The V gene's germline CDR1 is DFQATT and CDR2 SNEGSKA (reference sequence). Germline trimming cut 6 bases from V and 6 bases from J; bases unmatched to any gene: 13. The CDR3: CSAPLQGVAGEQYF. DNA for the CDR3: TGCAGTGCCCCGCTACAGGGGGTTGCTGGCGAGCAGTACTTC.

The chain uses TRBV20-1 and TRBJ1-4; D not resolved. V was pared by 4 bases and J by 0 bases, with 9 bases between. CDR1 is DFQATT, CDR2 SNEGSKA, per germline (reference sequence). The CDR3 length is 14 residues. The CDR3 bases are TGCAGTGCTACCCCCGAAGCAACTAATGAAAAACTGTTTTTT. Its protein is CSATPEATNEKLFF.

The chain combines TRBV7-6 with TRBJ1-2, with D perhaps TRBD1 (5 bases). This CDR3 has 15 amino acids. V lost 3 bases, J lost 6 bases, and 17 bases lay in between. Looked up from germline, CDR1 is SGHVS and CDR2 is FNYEAQ. CDR3 sequence: CASSFLGTRPHGYTF. The CDR3 DNA is TGTGCCAGCAGCTTTCTGGGGACGCGGCCTCATGGCTACACCTTC.

This clonotype was seen more than once but under ten times. J is TRBJ2-2 and V is TRBV19; D unclear. The V gene's germline CDR1 is LNHDA and CDR2 SQIVND (reference sequence). Trimming pared 5 bases from V and 8 bases from J, leaving 9 bases between. CDR3 length: 12 residues. CDR3 sequence reads: CASSFEGGELFF. The CDR3 DNA reads as TGTGCCAGTAGTTTCGAAGGTGGGGAGCTGTTTTTT. The full variable domain, with the rest looked up from reference TRBV19 and TRBJ2-2, is DGGITQSPKYLFRKEGQNVTLSCEQNLNHDAMYWYRQDPGQGLRLIYYSQIVNDFQKGDIAEGYSVSREKKESFPLTVTSAQKNPTAFYLCASSFEGGELFFGEGSRLTVL.

The chain uses TRBV7-2 and TRBJ2-5; D not resolved. Germline CDR1 is SGHTA and CDR2 is FQGNSA. The CDR3 is 8 residues long. Trimming removed 1 base at V and 12 bases at J, with 0 bases between. CDR3: CASSLEYF. The CDR3 DNA sequence: TGTGCCAGCAGCTTAGAGTACTTC.

This chain joins TRBV10-2 and TRBJ2-7, with D possibly being TRBD1 (6 bases). CDR1 is WSHSY and CDR2 is SAAADI in the germline V gene. Trimming removed 3 bases from V and 4 bases from J, with 7 bases in between. The CDR3 contains 12 residues. The CDR3 is CASSEGQYEQYF. CDR3 sequence (DNA): TGCGCCAGCAGTGAAGGACAGTACGAGCAGTACTTC.

The chain uses TRBV30 and TRBJ2-7; D perhaps matches TRBD2 (5 bases). Deletions cut 1 base from V and 4 bases from J, with 14 bases between. The CDR3 consists of 14 residues. The V gene's germline CDR1 is GTSNPN and CDR2 SVGIG (reference sequence). The CDR3 DNA is TGTGCCTGGAGTGGTAGAGGGCGGAGATACGAGCAGTACTTC. Its translation is CAWSGRGRRYEQYF. The variable domain in full, with the rest retrieved from reference TRBV30 and TRBJ2-7, is SQTIHQWPATLVQPVGSPLSLECTVEGTSNPNLYWYRQAAGRGLQLLFYSVGIGQISSEVPQNLSASRPQDRQFILSSKKLLLSDSGFYLCAWSGRGRRYEQYFGPGTRLTVT.

This clonotype has only a few counts. A read error may explain this, as a much larger clone is one base away. The chain combines TRBV2 with TRBJ1-3, with TRBD1 as a possible D gene (5 bases). CDR1 is SNHLY, CDR2 FYNNEI, per germline. The CDR3 runs 12 residues. The CDR3 protein is CASSGGVDTVYF. For the CDR3, the DNA is TGTGCCAGCAGTGGAGGGGTTGACACCGTATATTTT.

The rearrangement joins TRBV25-1 to TRBJ2-7; D may match TRBD1 or TRBD2 (5 bases each). V was cut by 1 base and J by 5 bases, with 9 bases left in between. Germline V lookup: CDR1 MGHDK, CDR2 SYGVNS. The CDR3 is made up of 13 amino acids. This chain's CDR3 is CASSEWGPHEQYF. CDR3 in DNA: TGTGCCAGCAGTGAATGGGGACCCCACGAGCAGTACTTC.

As concerns this clonotype: Germline is not matched at one junction end, which may reflect a read error. V and J are TRBV6-1 and TRBJ1-2; D remains unclear. The CDR3 has 9 residues. Germline V gene lookup returns CDR1 MNHNS and CDR2 SASEGT. CDR3 DNA sequence: TGTGCCAGCATTGAGGGCCCGGCTTTC. It specifies CASIEGPAF.

The chain is built from TRBV10-3 and TRBJ1-1, with 7 bases lining up with TRBD1. The V gene end was trimmed by 10 bases and the J gene end by 5 bases; junction bases not matched to a gene: 13. The CDR3 consists of 14 residues. From germline, CDR1 is ENHRY and CDR2 SYGVKD. The CDR3 DNA sequence: TGTGCCAGCGTTGTAGCAGGGGGGGGGACTGAAGCTTTCTTT. Translated: CASVVAGGGTEAFF.

This clonotype occurred many times. The chain recombines TRBV20-1 with TRBJ2-7, with D possibly being TRBD2 (6 bases). The CDR3 loop spans 13 amino acids. Looked up from germline, CDR1 is DFQATT and CDR2 is SNEGSKA (reference sequence). With 7 bases removed from V and 3 bases from J, the gap between germline ends came to 16 bases. The chain's CDR3 is CSGLAVDRYEQYF. The DNA of the CDR3 is TGCAGTGGTTTAGCGGTTGATCGCTACGAGCAGTACTTC.

Ten or more counts support this clonotype. V is TRBV6-5 and J is TRBJ1-2, with D maybe TRBD1 (5 bases). Germline CDR1 and CDR2: MNHEY and SVGAGI. The V and J ends lost 8 bases and 1 base respectively, with 8 bases between them. The CDR3 consists of 12 residues. The CDR3 loop reads CASARGNYGYTF. The DNA of the CDR3 is TGTGCCAGCGCAAGGGGTAACTATGGCTACACCTTC.

The chain is built from TRBV9 and TRBJ1-6; D ambiguous. The CDR3 has 14 amino acids. V was trimmed by 0 bases and J by 9 bases, leaving 10 bases between them. Per the germline V gene, CDR1 is SGDLS and CDR2 is YYNGEE. The CDR3 loop is CASSVVRWASPLHF. Written as DNA, the CDR3 is TGTGCCAGCAGCGTAGTGCGGTGGGCTTCACCCCTCCACTTT.

The genes are TRBV9 and TRBJ2-7; D possibly corresponds to TRBD2 (6 bases). V was trimmed by 7 bases and J by 5 bases, leaving 19 bases between them. CDR3 length: 14 amino acids. Germline CDR1 and CDR2: SGDLS and YYNGEE. In DNA, the CDR3 is TGTGCCAGCGGCAGCGGGTATCTTTTACACGAGCAGTACTTC. Translated, it gives CASGSGYLLHEQYF.

This clonotype was counted ten times or more. The chain has TRBV24-1 and TRBJ2-5; TRBD2 matches 15 bases. V lost 4 bases, J lost 5 bases, and 4 bases stayed unmatched. This CDR3 region has 16 residues. Germline V gives CDR1 KGHDR, CDR2 SFDVKD. In nucleotides, the CDR3 is TGTGCCACCAGTGACGAAGGGACTAGCGGGGGGGAGACCCAGTACTTC. Translation: CATSDEGTSGGETQYF.

V is TRBV30 and J is TRBJ1-1; D perhaps matches TRBD1 (5 bases). There are 14 residues in the CDR3. CDR1 and CDR2 from the germline V gene are GTSNPN and SVGIG (reference sequence). V lost 0 bases and J 11 bases, leaving 19 bases between the germline ends. The CDR3, as DNA: TGTGCCTGGAGTGTGGGCCAGTACGAACGGGGGGCTTTCTTT. Amino acids: CAWSVGQYERGAFF. Together with reference TRBV30 and TRBJ1-1, the CDR3 gives the full variable domain: SQTIHQWPATLVQPVGSPLSLECTVEGTSNPNLYWYRQAAGRGLQLLFYSVGIGQISSEVPQNLSASRPQDRQFILSSKKLLLSDSGFYLCAWSVGQYERGAFFGQGTRLTVV.

This clonotype was recorded only once. The V and J genes are TRBV25-1 and TRBJ2-7; D gene uncertain. Looked up from germline, CDR1 is MGHDK and CDR2 is SYGVNS. V lost 7 bases, J lost 0 bases, and 10 bases lay in between. This CDR3 has 13 amino acids. The CDR3 loop reads CASTQKGSYEQYF. The CDR3 DNA reads TGTGCCAGCACCCAAAAGGGCTCCTACGAGCAGTACTTC.

This clonotype was seen at least ten times. V and J are TRBV10-2 and TRBJ2-5; 10 positions match TRBD2. CDR1 and CDR2 from the germline V gene are WSHSY and SAAADI. CDR3 length: 15 residues. With V trimmed by 6 bases and J by 4 bases, 8 bases remained unmatched. DNA for the CDR3: TGCGCCAGCAGCCTGAGCGGGGGGGCCGGAGAGACCCAGTACTTC. It encodes CASSLSGGAGETQYF.

In its sample, this clonotype was seen a few times. The chain couples TRBV6-6 to TRBJ2-2, with no clear D. Germline CDR1 and CDR2: MNHNY and SVGAGI (reference sequence). CDR3 length equals 16 residues. V lost 2 bases to trimming and J lost 0 bases, with 10 bases between them. The CDR3 coding sequence is TGTGCCAGCAGTTACCCCGTGGCAGCGAACACCGGGGAGCTGTTTTTT. Translation: CASSYPVAANTGELFF.